This T cell receptor (beta chain) was recovered during a study of cytomegalovirus exposure and HLA in healthy donors (dated by TCRdb to 2015 to 2018). Regarding the research as a whole: According to an earlier analysis of a few hundred of the donors, roughly 180 million T cells yielded 117 million unique TCR beta sequences and approximately 280 Gb of sequence data. The study used immunosequencing to profile the T cell repertoires of approximately 690 subjects and linked those repertoires to cytomegalovirus serostatus. The study aimed to test whether signatures of past pathogen exposure could be identified by cataloging public T cell receptors. An earlier analysis of some 500 of the donors applied high-throughput TCR beta sequencing to assess whether each TCR beta V gene segment acted as functional or pseudogenic. Rather than drawing on any new phenotypic data, the later analysis identified candidate immune exposures from TCR beta sequences and the way those sequences occurred across donors. High-throughput TCR immunosequencing, statistical association of individual TCRs with disease status, and machine learning were combined to predict cytomegalovirus infection status. On average, roughly 250,000 unique TCR beta nucleotide sequences were sequenced per donor among several hundred genotyped donors of the cohort, with approximately 18% of those sequences being non-productive. Approximately 310 gigabases of sequencing data and tens of millions of unique TCR sequences made up an early release that covered under 750 HLA-typed donors. HLA typing covered class I and class II loci at four-digit resolution. Typing coverage differed by locus: A, B, C, DRB1 and DQB1 were typed in about 620-640 donors, DQA1 in about 500, DPA1 in 600 to 610, and DPB1 in 450 to 490. Genome-wide SNP genotypes for about 65% of the roughly 670 donors were used in a later genetic analysis, which treated that subset as a discovery cohort. All discovery cohort repertoires had been generated on a single sequencing platform. In addition to the first cohort of approximately 650 subjects, a separate validation cohort of 130 or so different subjects was used. Of the roughly 410 genotyped donors, less than 90% were placed in the genetic ancestry cluster associated with self-reported Caucasian donors. Five DR-DQ haplotypes were handled as single units for association and clustering because linkage in the cohort was strong. Alongside the repertoire data, information on donor age, sex, ethnicity and CMV serostatus was compiled. In a later analysis, previously published TCR beta repertoires from 666 donors were re-analyzed and high-resolution HLA genotyping was added so that TCR occurrence patterns could be studied.

The cohort was made up of around 720 healthy bone marrow donors. All cohort members were sampled while nominally healthy, although unrecorded immune exposures were likely present. The donor tested CMV seropositive, placing the donor among the approximately 290 seropositive members of the cohort. A peripheral blood sample was provided by each donor, and peripheral blood mononuclear cells were used for TCR beta sequencing. Genomic DNA was extracted from the blood cell samples with the Qiagen DNeasy Blood Extraction Kit. As concerns this clone: This clone's antigen is unknown. No per-base quality is available; no much larger clone lies one base away.

Library generation was performed with the immunoSEQ multiplex PCR assay. A mixture of 60 forward primers for TCR Vbeta segments and 13 reverse primers for TCR Jbeta segments was used in the multiplex PCR. The CDR3 region of rearranged TCR beta genes was amplified from genomic DNA with a multiplex PCR assay. The amplified TCR beta libraries were sequenced on the Illumina HiSeq System as 87-base-pair reads. As for how the authors treated the data: Across the 700 or so repertoires, a later analysis counted about 81 million unique TCR beta chains, around 10 million of which were shared by at least two donors. To remove PCR and sequencing errors, raw reads were error-corrected and collapsed into unique sequences using a nearest-neighbor algorithm that merged closely related sequences. Alignment of CDR3 sequences to IMGT reference sequences was used to assign V, D and J gene segments. For a sequence to be retained, at least a six-nucleotide match to both a V gene segment and a J gene segment was required. Rearrangements were classified as productive when the CDR3 lacked stop codons and remained in frame with V and J, and all other rearrangements were classified as non-productive. Following IMGT convention, CDR3 was defined as the stretch from the second conserved V-encoded cysteine up to the conserved J-encoded phenylalanine. The earlier analysis of about 560 of the donors excluded any sequence lacking an unambiguous match to a single V gene segment. In an earlier analysis of roughly 500 of the donors, V segments were called functional above 56.7% productive rearrangements and were called segregating when the between-donor standard deviation exceeded 5%. A statistical classification framework was developed to diagnose cytomegalovirus status using the catalog of TCR beta chain sequences. In a later analysis, TCR nucleotide sequences were compared against IMGT/GENE-DB human TR gene sequences so that V and J genes could be assigned. A later analysis assigned CDR3 sequences and most-parsimonious VDJ recombination scenarios with the TCRdist pipeline. In a later analysis, each TCR beta chain was defined by its CDR3 amino acid sequence together with its V-gene family, and reads without a unique V-gene family were excluded. As a way to deal with suspected cross-contamination and a sequencing artifact, a later analysis dropped more than 500 nucleotide sequences that were highly shared and had low generation probability. For each public chain, a later analysis derived a clonal expansion index from normalized ranks of inferred template counts within each repertoire. In a later analysis, generation probabilities were computed using a VDJ recombination model fitted to out-of-frame rearrangements, and the results were checked against IGoR. Hypergeometric tests were used in a later analysis to score TCR-TCR, TCR-HLA and TCR-CMV co-occurrence, with a repertoire-size bias correction applied to the TCR pairs. A later analysis estimated false discovery rates by permuting HLA or CMV assignments 20 times. In a later analysis, co-occurring TCRs were grouped using DBSCAN, and TCRdist sequence similarity was added for clustering within HLA-allele-positive subsets. Repertoires with fewer than 30,000 or more than 120,000 public chains, plus five repertoires with anomalous nucleotide sharing, were excluded from co-occurrence clustering. In TCRdb, the immuneACCESS table is reduced to in-frame sequences with V and J assigned. These tables do not hold every clone; where another copy was compared, an unresolved V gene accounts for under half, and the others remain unexplained. V, J and clone size are taken as reported in that table, and D and trimming were inferred from the DNA itself. This sample lists about 210,000 clones; around 76% were detected once. The top ten hold 5.5% to 7.5% of the sample.

Including cysteine and phenylalanine, the CDR3 has 16 amino acids. Just CDR3 DNA is preserved here, 48 bases in frame from base 1. CDR1 and CDR2 (SGHNT, YENEEA) derive from the germline V gene. V loses 1 base at its end and J loses 5 bases; junction bases beyond the gene matches: 10. Study-wide conclusions, independent of this receptor: Most TCR sequences were seen in very few donors, while some public TCRs were found in many individuals. A further reported finding was that TCR beta sequences accurately predicted the HLA-A and HLA-B alleles for most subjects in the first cohort. An association between a missense DCLRE1C variant and V-gene and J-gene trimming of TCR beta chains was found in a later genetic analysis and replicated in an independent cohort. The only immune exposure information available for the cohort was CMV serostatus. Because the 87-base-pair reads could not distinguish some IMGT-functional V segments, including TRBV6-2 and TRBV6-3, those segments were excluded. Strong co-occurrence of HLA alleles, especially DR and DQ, made assigning TCR associations to individual alleles difficult. The classifier was reported to diagnose cytomegalovirus status with high specificity and sensitivity in both the original cohort and the validation cohort. In the study, approximately 150 TCR beta chains were listed as associated with cytomegalovirus. The authors suggested that the approach could potentially be generalized to other disease states and immunological phenotypes. According to a later analysis, TCR association rates differed among HLA loci, with DRB1 alleles showing the most associated TCRs and HLA-C alleles showing the fewest. Because some donors lacked HLA typing at each locus, the association tests relied only on the typed subset. Linkage disequilibrium might explain the correlated functional status among segregating V segments, but an unknown experimental factor could not be excluded. A cluster of highly shared sequence variants was judged likely to be a technical artifact of the sequencing pipeline. In an earlier analysis of around 600 of the donors, most TCR beta V segments appeared in productive rearrangements about 87% or about 30% of the time, broadly matching IMGT annotations. Sequencing depth was assumed to be roughly uniform across donors in the presence/absence analyses, though that assumption may not hold. A later analysis found that most CMV-associated TCR beta chains appeared HLA-restricted, with HLA associations seemingly driven largely by CMV exposure. A later analysis associated about 18,000 TCR beta sequences with specific HLA alleles at a false discovery rate of 0.05. The cohort was sequenced for TCR beta chains only, and without alpha or paired-chain data the features that could be detected were limited. In vitro tests confirmed that three of the cytomegalovirus-associated TCR beta chains recognize cytomegalovirus antigens. According to a later genetic analysis, donors in an Asian-associated ancestry cluster had fewer N-insertions in productive TCRs than the approximately 710-donor mean. Compared with equally common non-associated chains, HLA-associated TCR beta chains in a later analysis were more clonally expanded and had lower generation probabilities. Fewer than 20 rarely observed V segments, including chromosome 9 orphons, were excluded from the earlier analysis of several hundred of the donors because counts were too low. A later analysis reported that several top co-occurrence clusters appeared linked to parvovirus B19, influenza, CMV and Epstein-Barr virus.

This chain joins TRBV11-3 to TRBJ2-5; TRBD2 fits 7 bases in the junction. This TCR derives from a man aged 40-49 years in good health and CMV-seropositive. Material for sequencing was PBMCs. The CDR3 amino acid sequence is: CASSLGKTGRGETQYF. The DNA sequence reads TGTGCCAGCAGCTTAGGAAAGACGGGGCGGGGGGAGACCCAGTACTTC.